This T cell receptor beta chain was retrieved from a study of T cells in Graves' hyperthyroidism and ophthalmopathy. Amplification yielded TCR beta CDR3 regions, with RNA transcripts as the source. First-round RT-PCR with HTBI primers amplified the TCR CDR3 region. TCRdb redid the calling of the multiplex PCR reads with MiXCR, one entry per CDR3 protein. Of about 210,000 distinct CDR3 sequences detected, about 15% appear once; the ten largest clones hold approximately 50%. Germline lookup yields CDR1 SGDLS and CDR2 YYNGEE. Trimming stripped 0 bases from V and 2 bases from J, with 11 bases between. The CDR3 spans 15 residues. Study results and limitations: Before onset, ophthalmopathy was predicted by the model a median approximately 6.5 months earlier.

Uncontrolled infection, other autoimmune disease, pregnancy or lactation led to exclusion. Orbital computed tomography, thyroid ultrasound, serum thyroxine and TRAb, and clinical symptoms together informed the diagnoses. The table lists this clonotype with a few counts. The antigen remains unidentified. J is TRBJ2-5 and V is TRBV9, with TRBD2 as a possible D gene (5 bases). Sequencing was done on a sample of blood. The sequence was obtained from a man aged 45-65 years with Graves' hyperthyroidism. The CDR3 nucleotides read TGTGCCAGCAGCGTAGGACTACCCATTCAAGAGACCCAGTACTTC. This gives the protein CASSVGLPIQETQYF.